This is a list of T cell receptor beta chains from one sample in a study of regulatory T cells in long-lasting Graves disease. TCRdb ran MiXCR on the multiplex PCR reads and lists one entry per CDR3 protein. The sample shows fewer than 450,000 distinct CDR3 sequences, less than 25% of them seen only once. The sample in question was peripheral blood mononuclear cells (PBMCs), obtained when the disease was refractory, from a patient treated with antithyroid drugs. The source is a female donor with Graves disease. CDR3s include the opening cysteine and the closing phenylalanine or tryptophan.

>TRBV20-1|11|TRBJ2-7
CSAPRQTEQYF
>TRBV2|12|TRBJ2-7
CASRPTVGEQYF
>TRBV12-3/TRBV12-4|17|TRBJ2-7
CASSLLLGGRDSYEQYF
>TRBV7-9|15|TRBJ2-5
CASSFSGDSKETQYF
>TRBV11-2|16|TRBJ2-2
CASGDDGTANTGELFF
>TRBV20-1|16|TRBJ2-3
CSARGLAGGFTDTQYF
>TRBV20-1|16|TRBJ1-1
CSARTGQRALNTEAFF
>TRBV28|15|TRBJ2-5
CASSGGQGGHETQYF
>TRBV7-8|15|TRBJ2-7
CASSLSTSGSYEQYF
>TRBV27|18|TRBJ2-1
CASSSRLLMTSGSFEQFF
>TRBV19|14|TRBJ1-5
CASSIAGPNQPQHF